This TCR beta chain derives from a study of lymphopenia after photon versus proton radiotherapy. Study results and limitations: After the lymphocyte nadir, photon-treated repertoires showed oligoclonal expansion, especially of CD8+ Temra cells. Larger post-nadir TCR diversity loss correlated inversely with survival in deceased patients.

The data were produced by immunoSEQ multiplex PCR, yet TCRdb's version contains in-frame clones alone and is incomplete. The repertoire holds tens of thousands of clones, with about four fifths as singletons. This clone was seen once. Antigen specificity is unknown. The CDR3 has 14 residues. The J segment lost 5 bases and the V segment lost 3 bases, leaving 4 bases of the junction unmatched. CDR1 and CDR2 (germline): MDHEN, SYDVKM. The receptor's source is a man aged 55 to 69 with pancreatic cancer. J is TRBJ1-5 and V is TRBV28, with 7 bases fitting TRBD1. The source was peripheral blood, collected from a patient treated with proton-based radiotherapy. CDR3 sequence reads: CASSFKGAYQPQHF. The CDR3 region has the DNA TGTGCCAGCAGTTTTAAGGGGGCTTATCAGCCCCAGCATTTT. The entire variable domain, with the rest obtained from reference TRBV28 and TRBJ1-5, is as follows: DVKVTQSSRYLVKRTGEKVFLECVQDMDHENMFWYRQDPGLGLRLIYFSYDVKMKEKGDIPEGYSVSREKKERFSLILESASTNQTSMYLCASSFKGAYQPQHFGDGTRLSIL.